A single sample is the source of the 2 T cell receptor beta chains below, sequenced in a study of tumor-infiltrating lymphocytes in primary liver carcinoma. Starting material of around 460 ng total RNA yielded TCR beta cDNA via a constant-region primer. It was through three nested multiplex PCR rounds of slightly modified ARM-PCR that TCR beta libraries arose. The first two PCR rounds used TRBV1-TRBV30 primers with a Cbeta primer, around 10 cycles each. TCRdb reanalysed the multiplex PCR reads using MiXCR and keeps one entry per CDR3 protein. The sample carries tens of thousands of distinct CDR3 sequences, more than 60% recorded once. From unsorted bulk tissue weighing 20-30 mg, DNA and RNA were co-extracted. Sequenced material: tumor-adjacent normal liver tissue. The receptors shown here come from a man aged 40-55 years with primary liver carcinoma and hepatitis B virus infection.

As regards this clonotype: At one end, the junction sequence differs from germline, possibly due to a read error. The rearrangement uses TRBV29-1 and TRBJ2-1; 8 nucleotides agree with TRBD2. CDR1 and CDR2 (germline): SQVTM, ANQGSEA. The CDR3 is made up of 15 amino acids. CDR3 residues: CSVGLAGRFYNEQLF. The CDR3 region has the DNA TGCAGCGTTGGATTAGCGGGAAGGTTCTACAATGAGCAGTTATTC.

This clonotype was counted ten times or more. This sequence may be a read error, since a much larger clone differs from it by one base. In nucleotides, the CDR3 is TGTGCCAGCAGCTTGGGCGGAGGGGACGGGGAGCTGTTTTTT. This encodes CASSLGGGDGELFF. The chain couples TRBV5-5 to TRBJ2-2, with a weak D call TRBD2 (6 bases). The CDR3 sequence is 14 residues long. Germline-derived CDR1 and CDR2 are SGHKS and YYEKEE (reference sequence). The V end lost 0 bases, the J end lost 7 bases, and 10 bases lay between the germline ends.